The sequence of this T cell receptor (beta chain) was determined in a study of blood T cells in healthy people across ages (dated by TCRdb to between 2015 and 2017). In terms of the full investigation: In model experiments, template switching captured about one uniquely barcoded TCR beta cDNA molecule for every two T cells. Donors of different ages were randomly distributed across sequencing lanes to avoid experimental bias. Donors were grouped into four age groups: young (average 16 years), middle-aged (39), aged (62) and long-lived (approximately 78). To track age-related changes in TCR beta repertoire diversity, the study relied on deep sequencing normalized with unique cDNA molecular identifiers. Using the same blood draw, the study looked at two additional independent replicas of 1 million unique cDNA reads for two donors, one aged 18 to 30 and the other aged 80 or older.

The CDR3 contains 17 residues, cysteine and phenylalanine counted. The read is trimmed to its CDR3 DNA, 51 bases read in frame from base 1. The germline V gene supplies CDR1 MNHEY and CDR2 SVGAGI. Clipping removes 2 bases from V and 7 bases from J, with 10 as the unmatched junction base count. Donors were 39 systemically healthy Caucasian individuals from Russia aged 6 to 90 years. Each donor gave 8 to 10 milliliters of peripheral blood, collected into EDTA-treated Vacutainer tubes. Ficoll-Paque density-gradient centrifugation was used to isolate PBMCs, with at least 7 million per sample. Trizol reagent was used to extract total RNA from the PBMCs, yielding at least 6 micrograms per sample. The percentages of naive CD45RAhigh/CD27high T cells were determined by flow cytometry on a PBMC aliquot from every donor. Details on this clonotype: This clone's antigen is unknown. No qualities accompany the bases; no much larger clone lies one base away.

Library preparation employed 5' RACE. Sequencing was carried out with an Illumina HiSeq 2500. A second PCR of roughly 6 to 11 cycles was run with a J-beta primer mix and a sample-barcoded 5' primer. A template-switch 5' adaptor carrying 12 random nucleotides introduced a unique molecular identifier onto each TCR beta cDNA molecule. Each sample yielded at least 2.5 million CDR3-containing paired-end reads. All of the RNA was converted into first-strand cDNA using the Mint cDNA synthesis kit, with a TRBC-specific oligonucleotide serving as the primer. All cDNA was treated with uracil-DNA glycosylase and then went through a first 18-cycle PCR with the universal primers M1SS and BC2_uni_R. The authors' pipeline ran thus. Each sample was normalized by randomly selecting 1 million high-quality reads, each carrying a distinct molecular identifier. Instead of being binned into consensus sequences, reads that shared molecular identifiers were thrown out. MiTCR, set to a Q25 quality threshold and the strictest error-elimination algorithm, was used for CDR3 identification, clonotype clustering and error correction. A nonparametric unseen species model with Euler transformation was used to estimate a lower bound on total TCR beta diversity. TCRdb reanalyzed the raw reads on its own, using fastp at Q25 for trimming and MiXCR for clone calling, and kept in-frame beta chains. Every entry covers one CDR3 protein and lists the most common genes and DNA from its rows. The V and J calls, along with clone size, are taken from TCRdb and not from the paper's own processing. The table for this sample lists 1.5 million to 2 million distinct CDR3 sequences; around 50% of them were counted only once. Less than 2.5% of the sample belongs to the ten largest clones.

The research as a whole found: Compared with the aged group, more naive CD4+ T cells, fewer expanded clones and increased TCR diversity were shown by the long-lived group, suggesting age selection. Donor CMV infection status was unknown, potentially confounding age-related changes in expanded clonotypes. As age increased, observed TCR beta diversity per million T cells dropped in a roughly linear way, and a significant reduction was already evident by age around 41. The percentage of naive T cells measured by flow cytometry correlated strongly with observed TCR beta diversity. Estimates of total diversity based on one million sequenced T cells were considered lower bounds and underestimates. Since profiling was done on bulk unsorted PBMCs, naive and antigen-experienced compartments could not be conclusively compared.

Input material: blood. The receptor comes from a woman aged 40 to 49 in good health. The chain joins TRBV6-5 to TRBJ1-6; 8 middle bases align to TRBD1. The CDR3 region reads CASSYGGQGPRNSPLHF. In nucleotides, the sequence is TGTGCCAGCAGTTACGGCGGACAGGGACCTCGGAATTCACCCCTCCACTTT.